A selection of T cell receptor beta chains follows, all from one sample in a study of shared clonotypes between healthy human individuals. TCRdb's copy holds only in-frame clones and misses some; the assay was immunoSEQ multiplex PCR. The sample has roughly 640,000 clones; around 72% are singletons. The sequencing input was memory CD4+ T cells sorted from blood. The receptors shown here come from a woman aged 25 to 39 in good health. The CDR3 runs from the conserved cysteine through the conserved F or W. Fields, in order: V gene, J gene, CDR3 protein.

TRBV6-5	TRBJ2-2	CASSYSRAGGTGELFF
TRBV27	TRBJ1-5	CASSPADTRLGPQHF
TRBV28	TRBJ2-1	CASSPGAGPYNEQFF
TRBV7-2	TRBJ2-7	CASSLAGAGRQYF
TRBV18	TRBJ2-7	CASSLPTSGRRSYEQYF
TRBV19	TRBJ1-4	CASSIDLIGKLFF
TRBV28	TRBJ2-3	CASRPRTGRTLASDTQYF
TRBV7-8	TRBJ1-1	CASSLVVDAKAFF
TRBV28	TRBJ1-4	CASSLFGSGAGTNEKLFF
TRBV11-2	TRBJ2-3	CASSFQTDTQYF
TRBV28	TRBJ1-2	CASSYSGGRRGYGYTF
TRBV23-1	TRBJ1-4	CASSHGTEGQGVATNEKLFF
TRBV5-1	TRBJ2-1	CASSRDLSSYNEQFF
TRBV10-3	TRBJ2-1	CAISESEQVGNEQFF
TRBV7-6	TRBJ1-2	CASSLGDGYTF
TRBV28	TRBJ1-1	CASSFGSLSTEAFF
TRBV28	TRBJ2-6	CASSLGLMGSSGANVLTF
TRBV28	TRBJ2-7	CASSSRTGTRGWWEQYF
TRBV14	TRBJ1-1	CASSQAKLNTEAFF
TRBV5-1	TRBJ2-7	CASSLVGGQGAYEQYF
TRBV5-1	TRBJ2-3	CASSLEGRGDTDTQYF
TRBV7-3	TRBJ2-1	CASSPEPARGRNEQFF
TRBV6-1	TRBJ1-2	CASSTLGLNYGYTF